This TCR beta chain was observed in a study of T cell clusters in autoimmune cytopenias. The study's findings and limits: Primary autoimmune cytopenia patients appeared to lack physiological T cell clusters present in healthy donors. The T cell clusters came from computational analysis alone and lack functional validation.

TRB amplification used approximately 250 ng of peripheral blood genomic DNA. Multiplex touch-down PCR amplified TRB using TRB-A and TRB-B pools in one tube. TCRdb reanalyzed the multiplex PCR reads and collapses them to one entry per CDR3 protein, without DNA. This listing includes more than 9,000 distinct CDR3 sequences. Turning to this clonotype: The antigen remains undetermined.

The CDR3 has 15 residues. These data were also filed under a second study, of T cell repertoires in aging, cancer and after chemotherapy. This second study notes: Loss of evenness, beyond lost richness, contributed to age-related TCR diversity decline in cancer patients.

The rearrangement uses TRBV23-1 and TRBJ2-2; with no DNA, the TCRdb D assignment of TRBD1 cannot be verified. TRBV23-1 is assigned to the ORF class and has an uncertain function. The receptor comes from a human donor in good health. Sequencing used peripheral blood. The CDR3 region is CASLRQGANTGELFF.